This TCR beta chain was recorded in a study of control samples from healthy donors and cancer patients. Assay: immunoSEQ multiplex PCR; the TCRdb copy retains only in-frame clones and omits some. The top ten hold roughly 21% of the sample, which has some 89,000 clones, around nine tenths seen once. The length of the CDR3 is 13 residues. CDR1 and CDR2 from the germline V gene are MNHEY and SVGAGI. V lost 6 bases and J lost 5; bases outside the gene matches: 3. This TCR was recovered from a man aged 25-40 years in good health. The rearrangement joins TRBV6-5 to TRBJ2-3; the match to TRBD2 covers 9 bases. Sequencing input: blood. CDR3 loop: CASRGLAQDTQYF. For the CDR3, the DNA is TGTGCCAGCAGGGGACTAGCACAAGATACGCAGTATTTT.